Presented here are 18 T cell receptor beta chains from one specimen sequenced in a study of T cell responses to AZD1222 COVID-19 vaccine. Sequenced by immunoSEQ multiplex PCR; TCRdb stores in-frame clones only, minus some. The sample records under 150,000 clones, approximately 90% being singletons. The source was peripheral blood, collected 28 days after the second AZD1222 dose. The source of these receptors is an adult who received the AZD1222 COVID-19 vaccine.

This clone was recorded many times. This chain joins TRBV7-9 and TRBJ2-2; the match to TRBD1 covers 7 bases. The V gene's germline CDR1 is SEHNR and CDR2 FQNEAQ (reference sequence). V was clipped by 0 bases and J by 2 bases; unmatched bases: 0. The CDR3 runs 15 residues. CDR3 sequence reads: CASSLAGGNTGELFF. CDR3 coding DNA: TGTGCCAGCAGCTTAGCAGGGGGCAACACCGGGGAGCTGTTTTTT.

This chain links TRBV9 with TRBJ2-3; D gene uncertain. The CDR3 totals 13 residues. Germline lookup yields CDR1 SGDLS and CDR2 YYNGEE. The V end lost 0 bases, the J end lost 0 bases, and 2 bases lay between the germline ends. CDR3 nucleotide sequence: TGTGCCAGCAGCGTAGAAAGCACAGATACGCAGTATTTT. It encodes CASSVESTDTQYF.

The rearrangement joins TRBV4-2 to TRBJ1-2, with D uncertain. This CDR3 comprises 13 residues. Germline V CDR1 and CDR2: LGHNA, YNFKEQ. The ends were cut back, 1 base at V and 8 bases at J, with 11 bases in the middle. In nucleotides, the CDR3 is TGTGCCAGCAGCCAAGCGGCAGGAGAAGGCTACACCTTC. As protein: CASSQAAGEGYTF.

V gene TRBV7-2 combines with J gene TRBJ1-5, with TRBD1 identical over 10 bases. V was pared by 4 bases and J by 6 bases, with 9 bases of the junction left unmatched. This CDR3 is 16 amino acids long. Per germline, CDR1 SGHTA and CDR2 FQGNSA. CDR3 nucleotides: TGTGCCAGCAGCTCCACCGGGACAGGGGTTGGTCAGCCCCAGCATTTT. It codes for CASSSTGTGVGQPQHF.

The chain uses TRBV5-1 and TRBJ1-5, with TRBD1 matching 8 bases. J was trimmed by 4 bases and V by 3 bases; bases with no gene match: 3. The CDR3 is made up of 14 amino acids. Looked up from germline, CDR1 is SGHRS and CDR2 is YFSETQ. Written as DNA, the CDR3 is TGCGCCAGCAGCTCGGGACAGGAGAATCAGCCCCAGCATTTT. It encodes CASSSGQENQPQHF.

This clone has a single count. V usage is TRBV28 and J usage is TRBJ1-1; TRBD1 is a possible D gene (5 bases). Trimming pared 5 bases from V and 2 bases from J, leaving 9 bases between. CDR3 size: 13 residues. The germline V gene encodes CDR1 MDHEN and CDR2 SYDVKM. This CDR3 reads CASSQQVNTEAFF. CDR3 nucleotide sequence: TGTGCCAGCAGTCAACAGGTTAACACTGAAGCTTTCTTT.

This clone was counted only a few times. This chain connects TRBV3-1 (or the pseudogene TRBV3-2) to TRBJ1-6; no firm D call. Germline CDR1 reads LGHDT; CDR2 reads YNNKEL (reference sequence). The CDR3 sequence is 14 residues long. Trimming took 0 bases from V and 14 from J, leaving 14 bases between them. The CDR3 protein is CASSQDQLALSLHF. CDR3 coding DNA: TGTGCCAGCAGCCAAGACCAATTGGCCCTATCCCTCCACTTT.

V is TRBV19 and J is TRBJ1-5; tentatively, D is TRBD1 (6 bases). V was shortened by 7 bases and J by 7 bases, with 23 bases between the two germline ends. CDR3 length equals 16 residues. The germline CDR1 and CDR2 sequences are LNHDA and SQIVND (reference sequence). The CDR3 nucleotides are TGTGCCAGTACCCCCTTAGCCACAGGGATACGGCAGCCCCAGCATTTT. Residues: CASTPLATGIRQPQHF.

The chain combines TRBV10-2 with TRBJ1-6; D gene unclear. Germline V gene data show CDR1 as WSHSY and CDR2 as SAAADI. This CDR3 spans 16 amino acids. Trimming shortened V by 3 bases and J by 5 bases, and 14 bases separated the two germline ends. The CDR3 spells CASSDTITLNNSPLHF. CDR3 bases: TGCGCCAGCAGTGATACCATAACCCTCAATAATTCACCCCTCCACTTT.

The J gene is TRBJ1-1, the V gene TRBV6-6, with TRBD1 as a possible D gene (6 bases). This CDR3 has 14 residues. Germline V lookup: CDR1 MNHNY, CDR2 SVGAGI (reference sequence). Trimming removed 6 bases from V and 5 bases from J, with 16 bases in between. CDR3 bases: TGTGCCAGCAGCTACCCCGGGGGCATAACTGAAGCTTTCTTT. This sequence encodes CASSYPGGITEAFF.

The chain combines TRBV4-2 with TRBJ2-7; 9 nucleotides align to TRBD2. The CDR3 sequence is 13 residues long. The V segment lost 3 bases and the J segment 7 bases; nucleotides outside the gene matches: 4. Germline CDR1 and CDR2: LGHNA and YNFKEQ. In nucleotides, the CDR3 is TGTGCCAGCAGCCATCCCGCGGGGGGGGAGCAGTACTTC. It specifies CASSHPAGGEQYF.

The chain links TRBV5-1 to TRBJ1-4, with D possibly being TRBD1 (6 bases). CDR3 length: 15 residues. Trimming stripped 0 bases from V and 6 bases from J, with 12 bases between. The germline gives CDR1 SGHRS, CDR2 YFSETQ. The CDR3 DNA reads as TGCGCCAGCAGCTTGGCAGGGGATGGAGATGAAAAACTGTTTTTT. Encoded protein: CASSLAGDGDEKLFF.

V usage is TRBV6-5 and J usage is TRBJ1-3; the D is unclear. In germline, CDR1 is MNHEY, CDR2 SVGAGI. V was shortened by 2 bases and J by 1 base, with 6 bases between the two germline ends. This CDR3 is 14 amino acids long. Here the CDR3 DNA reads TGTGCCAGCAGTTACCAGGTTTCTGGAAACACCATATATTTT. It is translated as CASSYQVSGNTIYF.

The chain has TRBV25-1 and TRBJ1-6; D remains ambiguous. Trimming pared 1 base from V and 2 bases from J, leaving 6 bases between. This CDR3 contains 15 residues. Germline loops: CDR1 MGHDK, CDR2 SYGVNS. The chain's CDR3 is CASSESGTYNSPLHF. In DNA, the CDR3 is TGTGCCAGCAGTGAATCTGGCACCTATAATTCACCCCTCCACTTT.

The chain links TRBV6-5 to TRBJ2-3; 9 bases match TRBD1. Germline CDR1 is MNHEY and CDR2 is SVGAGI. The CDR3 extends over 14 amino acids. Germline trimming cut 4 bases from V and 4 bases from J; bases unmatched to any gene: 3. The CDR3 loop is CASSWGQGPDTQYF. The CDR3, as DNA: TGTGCCAGCAGTTGGGGACAGGGCCCAGATACGCAGTATTTT.

The sample holds one count of this clone. The CDR3 sequence: CASSLEGGISPLHF. CDR3 sequence (DNA): TGTGCCAGCAGCTTAGAAGGAGGGATTTCACCCCTCCACTTT. J is TRBJ1-6 and V is TRBV7-2; no clear D gene. V was shortened by 1 base and J by 9 bases, with 10 bases between the two germline ends. CDR1 and CDR2 (germline): SGHTA, FQGNSA. The CDR3 contains 14 residues.

The CDR3: CASSQDAATTYGYTF. DNA of the CDR3: TGTGCCAGCAGCCAAGATGCCGCAACCACCTATGGCTACACCTTC. This chain uses TRBV3-1 (or the pseudogene TRBV3-2) with TRBJ1-2; D is unresolved. V lost 0 bases and J lost 4, with 12 bases in between. The CDR3 is 15 residues long. CDR1 is LGHDT, CDR2 YNNKEL, per germline (reference sequence).

The chain couples TRBV20-1 to TRBJ1-1; the D is unclear. From germline, CDR1 is DFQATT and CDR2 SNEGSKA (reference sequence). V lost 3 bases, J lost 1 base, and 9 bases lay in between. The CDR3 spans 13 residues. The CDR3 is CSASKTGNTEAFF. The CDR3 bases are TGCAGTGCTAGTAAGACGGGGAACACTGAAGCTTTCTTT.